Given below is one TCR beta chain in context. TCRdb passed the RT-PCR reads through MiXCR, listing each CDR3 protein once. The table shows roughly 190,000 distinct CDR3 sequences, with 35% to 50% occurring only once. The germline CDR1 and CDR2 sequences are DFQATT and SNEGSKA (reference sequence). V was pared by 0 bases and J by 3 bases, with 2 bases of the junction left unmatched. The CDR3 contains 15 residues. The data are from a study of patients and donors after allogeneic stem cell transplantation. This sequence originates from a human donor who was either an allogeneic HSCT recipient or a stem cell or donor lymphocyte infusion donor (not recorded which). It is not recorded whose cells these are; they may come from a transplant donor. The chain carries TRBV20-1 and TRBJ2-3; 11 positions match TRBD2. The sample comprised blood, either unsorted or a sorted T cell fraction (not recorded which). This CDR3 is CSARDGLAGTDTQYF. The CDR3 DNA reads as TGCAGTGCTAGAGACGGACTAGCGGGTACAGATACGCAGTATTTT.